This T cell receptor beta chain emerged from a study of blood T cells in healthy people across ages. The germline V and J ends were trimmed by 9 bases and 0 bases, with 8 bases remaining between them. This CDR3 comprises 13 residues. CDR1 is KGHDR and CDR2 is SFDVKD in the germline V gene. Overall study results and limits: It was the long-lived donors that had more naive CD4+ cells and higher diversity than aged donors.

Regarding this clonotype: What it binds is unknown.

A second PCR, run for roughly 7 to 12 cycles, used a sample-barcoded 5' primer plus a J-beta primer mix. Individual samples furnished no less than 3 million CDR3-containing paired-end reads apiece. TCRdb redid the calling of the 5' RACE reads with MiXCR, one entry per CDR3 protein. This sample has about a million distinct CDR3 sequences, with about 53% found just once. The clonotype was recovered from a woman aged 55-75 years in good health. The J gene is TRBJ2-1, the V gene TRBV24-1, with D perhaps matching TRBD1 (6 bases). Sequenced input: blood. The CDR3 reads CATGGGSYNEQFF. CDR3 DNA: TGTGCCACCGGGGGCGGCTCCTACAATGAGCAGTTCTTC.